The clone carrying this TCR beta chain was seen only a few times. Here immunoSEQ multiplex PCR was the method, and the copy in TCRdb shows in-frame clones only, minus some. The sample consists of about 35,000 clones, roughly nine tenths of them appearing once. Per the germline V gene, CDR1 is MGHRA and CDR2 is YSYEKL. V lost 4 bases and J 0 bases, leaving 16 bases between the germline ends. The CDR3 extends over 17 amino acids. The data derive from a study of T cell changes during pregnancy in multiple sclerosis. The receptor comes from a female donor in good health, enrolled as a control in a pregnancy study. Sequenced material: CD4+ T cells from peripheral blood mononuclear cells, taken in the third trimester of pregnancy. This chain connects TRBV4-1 to TRBJ2-4; D is perhaps TRBD2 (6 bases). CDR3: CASSRAGLTLAKNIQYF. CDR3 DNA: TGCGCCAGCAGCCGAGCGGGCCTTACTCTAGCCAAAAACATTCAGTACTTC.